Sequencing of this T cell receptor beta chain was carried out in a study of cytomegalovirus exposure and HLA in healthy donors. Notes on the study in general: In vitro data verified three CMV-associated chains as specific for CMV antigens.

Assay: immunoSEQ multiplex PCR; the TCRdb copy retains only in-frame clones and omits some. The table shows 200,000 or so clones, with 84% occurring only once. Note on this clone: Its specificity is unknown.

The CDR3 length is 14 residues. Germline V CDR1 and CDR2: SNHLY, FYNNEI. Trimming removed 1 base at V and 3 bases at J, with 10 bases between. Sequences were obtained from PBMCs. This sequence joins TRBV2 and TRBJ2-7; D not certain. The source of this sequence is a young man in good health and CMV-seropositive. CDR3 sequence (DNA): TGTGCCAGCAGTGAAGTCCCAAAGCTCTACGAGCAGTACTTC. Translating gives CASSEVPKLYEQYF.